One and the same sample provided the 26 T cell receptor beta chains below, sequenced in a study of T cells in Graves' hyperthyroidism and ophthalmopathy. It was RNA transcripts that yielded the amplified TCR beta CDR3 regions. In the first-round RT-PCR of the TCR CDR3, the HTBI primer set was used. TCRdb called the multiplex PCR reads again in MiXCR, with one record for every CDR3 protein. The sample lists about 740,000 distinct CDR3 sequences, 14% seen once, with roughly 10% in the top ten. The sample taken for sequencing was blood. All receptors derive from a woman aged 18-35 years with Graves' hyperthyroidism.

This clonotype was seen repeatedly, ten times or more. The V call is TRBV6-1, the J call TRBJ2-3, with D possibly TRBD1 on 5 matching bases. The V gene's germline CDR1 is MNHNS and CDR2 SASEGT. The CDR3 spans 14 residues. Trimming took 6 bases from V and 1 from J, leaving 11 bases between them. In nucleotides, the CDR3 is TGTGCCAGCAGGGGCCAGGGTGGCACAGATACGCAGTATTTT. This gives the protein CASRGQGGTDTQYF.

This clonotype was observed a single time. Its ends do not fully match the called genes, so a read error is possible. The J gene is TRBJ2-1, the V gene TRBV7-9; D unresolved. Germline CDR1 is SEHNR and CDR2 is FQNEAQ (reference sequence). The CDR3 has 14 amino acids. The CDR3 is CARSSPRSPNEQFF. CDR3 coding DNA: TGTGCCCGCAGCTCCCCTAGATCCCCCAATGAGCAGTTCTTC.

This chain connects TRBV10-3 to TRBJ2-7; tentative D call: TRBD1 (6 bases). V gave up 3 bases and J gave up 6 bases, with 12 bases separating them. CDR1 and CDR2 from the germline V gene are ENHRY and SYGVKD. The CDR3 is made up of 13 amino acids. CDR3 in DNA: TGTGCCATCAGTGACGAAACAGGGAGCGAGCAGTACTTC. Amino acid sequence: CAISDETGSEQYF.

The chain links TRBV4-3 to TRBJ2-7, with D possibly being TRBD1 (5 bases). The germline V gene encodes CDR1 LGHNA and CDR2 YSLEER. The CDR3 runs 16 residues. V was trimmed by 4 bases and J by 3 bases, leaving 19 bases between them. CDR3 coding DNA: TGCGCCAGCAGCCTACACAGGCCTCTCCACTTCTACGAGCAGTACTTC. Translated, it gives CASSLHRPLHFYEQYF.

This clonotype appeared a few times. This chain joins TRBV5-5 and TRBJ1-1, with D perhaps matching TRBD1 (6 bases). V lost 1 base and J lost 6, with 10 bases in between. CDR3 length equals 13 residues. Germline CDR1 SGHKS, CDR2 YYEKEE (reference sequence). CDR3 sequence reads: CASSLTGHPEAFF. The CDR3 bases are TGTGCCAGCAGCTTGACAGGGCATCCTGAAGCTTTCTTT.

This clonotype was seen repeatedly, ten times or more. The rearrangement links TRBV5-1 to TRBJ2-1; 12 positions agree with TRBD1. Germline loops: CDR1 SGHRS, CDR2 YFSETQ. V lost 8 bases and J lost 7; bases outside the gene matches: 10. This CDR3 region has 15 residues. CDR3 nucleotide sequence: TGCGCCAGTTCCCGGGGGGGACAGGGGGCTAATGAGCAGTTCTTC. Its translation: CASSRGGQGANEQFF.

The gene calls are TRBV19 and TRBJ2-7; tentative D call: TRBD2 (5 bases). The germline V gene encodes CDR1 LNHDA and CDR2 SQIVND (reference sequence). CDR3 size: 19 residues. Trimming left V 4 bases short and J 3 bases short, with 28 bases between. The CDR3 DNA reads TGTGCCAGTAGTACCCTGGTCGGTCTGGATAGGGAGAAGGTCTACGAGCAGTACTTC. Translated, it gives CASSTLVGLDREKVYEQYF.

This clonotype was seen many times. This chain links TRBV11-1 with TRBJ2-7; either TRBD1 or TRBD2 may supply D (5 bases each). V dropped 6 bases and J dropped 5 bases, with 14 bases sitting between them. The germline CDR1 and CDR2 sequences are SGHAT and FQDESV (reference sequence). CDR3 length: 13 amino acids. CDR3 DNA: TGTGCCAGCAGTTTGGGACCCATCCACGAGCAGTACTTC. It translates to CASSLGPIHEQYF.

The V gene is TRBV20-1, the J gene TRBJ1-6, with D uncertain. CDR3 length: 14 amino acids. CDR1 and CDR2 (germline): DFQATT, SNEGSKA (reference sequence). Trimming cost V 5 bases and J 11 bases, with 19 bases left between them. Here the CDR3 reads CSASRTEVATPLHF. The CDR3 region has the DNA TGCAGTGCTTCCCGGACGGAGGTTGCGACACCCCTCCACTTT.

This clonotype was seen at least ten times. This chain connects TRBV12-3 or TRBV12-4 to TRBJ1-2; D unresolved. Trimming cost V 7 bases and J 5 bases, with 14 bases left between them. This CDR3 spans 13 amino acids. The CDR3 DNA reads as TGTGCCAGCACCCCCAGTGGCAGATATGGCTACACCTTC. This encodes CASTPSGRYGYTF.

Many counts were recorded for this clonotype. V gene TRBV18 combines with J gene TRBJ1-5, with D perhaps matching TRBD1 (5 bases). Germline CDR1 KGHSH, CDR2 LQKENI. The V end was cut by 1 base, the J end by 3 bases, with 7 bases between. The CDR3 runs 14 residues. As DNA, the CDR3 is TGTGCCAGCTCACCACAGGGGTACAATCAGCCCCAGCATTTT. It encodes CASSPQGYNQPQHF.

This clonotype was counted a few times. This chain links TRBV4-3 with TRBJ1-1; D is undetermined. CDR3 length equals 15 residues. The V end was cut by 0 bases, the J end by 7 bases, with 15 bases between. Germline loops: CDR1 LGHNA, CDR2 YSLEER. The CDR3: CASSQDWGRSSEAFF. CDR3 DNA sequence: TGCGCCAGCAGCCAAGATTGGGGAAGGTCGAGTGAAGCTTTCTTT.

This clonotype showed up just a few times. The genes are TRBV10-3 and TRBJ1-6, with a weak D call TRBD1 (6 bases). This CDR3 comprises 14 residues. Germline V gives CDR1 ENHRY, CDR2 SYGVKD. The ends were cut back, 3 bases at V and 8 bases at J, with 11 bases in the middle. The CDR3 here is CAISDNRDYSPLHF. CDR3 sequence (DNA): TGTGCCATCAGTGATAACAGGGATTATTCACCCCTCCACTTT.

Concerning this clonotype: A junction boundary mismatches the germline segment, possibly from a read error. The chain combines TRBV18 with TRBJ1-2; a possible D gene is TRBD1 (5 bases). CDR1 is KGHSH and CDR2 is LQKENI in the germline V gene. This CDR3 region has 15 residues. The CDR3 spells CSSSPLGGEDYGYTF. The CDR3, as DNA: TGCTCCAGCTCACCACTCGGAGGGGAGGACTATGGCTACACCTTC.

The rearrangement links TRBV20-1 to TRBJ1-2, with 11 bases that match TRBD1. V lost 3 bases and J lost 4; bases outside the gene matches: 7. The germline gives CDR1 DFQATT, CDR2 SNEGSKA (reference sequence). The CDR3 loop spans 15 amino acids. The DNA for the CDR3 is TGCAGTGCTAGCCAGGGACAGGGGGTAGTCTATGGCTACACCTTC. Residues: CSASQGQGVVYGYTF.

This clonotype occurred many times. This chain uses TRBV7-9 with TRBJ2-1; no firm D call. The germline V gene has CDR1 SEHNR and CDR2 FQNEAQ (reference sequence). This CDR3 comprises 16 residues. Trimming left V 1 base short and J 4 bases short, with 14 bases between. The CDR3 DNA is TGTGCCAGCAGCTTAGGGGTGTTGGTTCCGTACAATGAGCAGTTCTTC. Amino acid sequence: CASSLGVLVPYNEQFF. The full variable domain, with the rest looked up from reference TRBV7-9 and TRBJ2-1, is DTGVSQNPRHKITKRGQNVTFRCDPISEHNRLYWYRQTLGQGPEFLTYFQNEAQLEKSRLLSDRFSAERPKGSFSTLEIQRTEQGDSAMYLCASSLGVLVPYNEQFFGPGTRLTVL.

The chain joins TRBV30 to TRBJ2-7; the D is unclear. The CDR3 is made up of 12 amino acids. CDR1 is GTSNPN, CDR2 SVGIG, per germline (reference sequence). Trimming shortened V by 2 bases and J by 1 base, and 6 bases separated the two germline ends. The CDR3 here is CAWSMGSYEQYF. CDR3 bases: TGTGCCTGGAGTATGGGTTCCTACGAGCAGTACTTC.

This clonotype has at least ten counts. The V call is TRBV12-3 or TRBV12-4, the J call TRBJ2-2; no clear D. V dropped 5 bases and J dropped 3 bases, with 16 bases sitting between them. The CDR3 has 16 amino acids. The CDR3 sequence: CASSPMGSADTGELFF. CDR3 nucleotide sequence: TGTGCCAGCAGTCCAATGGGGTCAGCTGACACCGGGGAGCTGTTTTTT.

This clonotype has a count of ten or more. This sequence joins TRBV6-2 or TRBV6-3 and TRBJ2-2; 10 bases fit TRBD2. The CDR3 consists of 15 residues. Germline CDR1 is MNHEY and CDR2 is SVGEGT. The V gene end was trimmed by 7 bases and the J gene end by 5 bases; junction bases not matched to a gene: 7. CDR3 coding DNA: TGTGCCAGCACCAAACTAGCGGGGTCAACCGGGGAGCTGTTTTTT. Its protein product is CASTKLAGSTGELFF.

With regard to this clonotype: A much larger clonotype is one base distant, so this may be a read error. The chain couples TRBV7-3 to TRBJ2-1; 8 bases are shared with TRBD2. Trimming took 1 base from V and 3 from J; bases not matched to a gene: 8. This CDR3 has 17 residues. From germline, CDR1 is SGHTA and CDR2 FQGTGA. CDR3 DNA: TGTGCCAGCAGCTTAAAAGGAGAAGCGGGAGTCTACAATGAGCAGTTCTTC. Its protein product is CASSLKGEAGVYNEQFF.

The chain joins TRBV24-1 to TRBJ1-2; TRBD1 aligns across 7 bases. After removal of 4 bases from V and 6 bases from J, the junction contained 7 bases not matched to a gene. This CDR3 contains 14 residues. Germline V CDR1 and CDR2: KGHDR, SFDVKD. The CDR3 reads CATSDPRQGHGYTF. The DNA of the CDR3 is TGTGCCACCAGTGACCCCCGACAGGGCCATGGCTACACCTTC.

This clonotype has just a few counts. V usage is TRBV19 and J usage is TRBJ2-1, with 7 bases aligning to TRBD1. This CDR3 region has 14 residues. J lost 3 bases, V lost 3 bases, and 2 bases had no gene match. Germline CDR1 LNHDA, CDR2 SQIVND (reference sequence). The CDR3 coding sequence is TGTGCCAGTAGTATCGGACAGGTCTACAATGAGCAGTTCTTC. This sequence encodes CASSIGQVYNEQFF.

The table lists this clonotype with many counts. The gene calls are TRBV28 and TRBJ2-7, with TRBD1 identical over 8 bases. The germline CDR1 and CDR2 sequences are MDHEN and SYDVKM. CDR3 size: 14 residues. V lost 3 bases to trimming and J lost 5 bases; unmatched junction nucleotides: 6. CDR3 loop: CASSLDRVRDEQYF. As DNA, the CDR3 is TGTGCCAGCAGTTTGGACAGGGTGAGAGACGAGCAGTACTTC.

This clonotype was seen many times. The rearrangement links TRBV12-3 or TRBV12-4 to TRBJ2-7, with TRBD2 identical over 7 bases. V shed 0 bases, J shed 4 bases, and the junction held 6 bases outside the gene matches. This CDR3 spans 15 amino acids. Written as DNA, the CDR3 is TGTGCCAGCAGTTTAGCGGGAGGGGTCTGGTACGAGCAGTACTTC. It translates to CASSLAGGVWYEQYF.

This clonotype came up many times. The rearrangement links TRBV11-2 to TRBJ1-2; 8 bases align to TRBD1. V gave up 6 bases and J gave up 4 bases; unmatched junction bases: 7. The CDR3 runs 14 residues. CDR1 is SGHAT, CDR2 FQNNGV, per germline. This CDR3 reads CASSPTGGVYGYTF. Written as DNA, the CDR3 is TGTGCCAGCAGTCCTACAGGGGGTGTCTATGGCTACACCTTC.

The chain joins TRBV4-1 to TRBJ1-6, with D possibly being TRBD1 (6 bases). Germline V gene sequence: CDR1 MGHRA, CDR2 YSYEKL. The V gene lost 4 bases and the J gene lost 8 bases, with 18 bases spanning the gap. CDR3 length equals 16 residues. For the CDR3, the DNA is TGCGCCAGCAGCCCCTCAGCCGGGGGCGTGTATTCACCCCTCCACTTT. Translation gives CASSPSAGGVYSPLHF.